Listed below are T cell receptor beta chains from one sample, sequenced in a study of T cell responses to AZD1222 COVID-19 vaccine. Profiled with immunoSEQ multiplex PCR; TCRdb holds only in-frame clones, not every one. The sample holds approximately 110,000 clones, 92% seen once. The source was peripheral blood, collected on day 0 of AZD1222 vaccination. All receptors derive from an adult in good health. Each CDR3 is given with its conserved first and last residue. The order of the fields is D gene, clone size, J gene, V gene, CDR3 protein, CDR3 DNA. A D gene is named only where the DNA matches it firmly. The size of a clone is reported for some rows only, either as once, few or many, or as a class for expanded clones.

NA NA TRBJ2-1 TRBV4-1 CASSQDARDNEQFF TGCGCCAGCAGCCAAGATGCCAGGGACAATGAGCAGTTCTTC
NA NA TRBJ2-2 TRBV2 CASSVGTGELFF TGTGCCAGCAGTGTAGGGACCGGGGAGCTGTTTTTT
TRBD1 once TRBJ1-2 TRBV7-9 CASSARQGGYTF TGTGCCAGCAGCGCAAGACAGGGCGGCTACACCTTC
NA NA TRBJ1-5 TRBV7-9 CASSSGRNQPQHF TGTGCCAGCAGCTCCGGACGGAATCAGCCCCAGCATTTT
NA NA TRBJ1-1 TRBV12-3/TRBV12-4 CASSFFANTEAFF TGTGCCAGCAGTTTCTTCGCGAACACTGAAGCTTTCTTT
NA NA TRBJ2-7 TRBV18 CASSPNLDEQYF TGTGCCAGCTCACCAAACCTCGACGAGCAGTACTTC
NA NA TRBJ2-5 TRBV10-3 CAISENEGAQYF TGTGCCATCAGTGAAAATGAAGGGGCCCAGTACTTC
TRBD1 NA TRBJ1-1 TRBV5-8 CASSLGGQGLNTEAFF TGTGCCAGCAGCTTGGGCGGACAGGGCTTGAACACTGAAGCTTTCTTT
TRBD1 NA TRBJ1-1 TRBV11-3 CASSLVNRGQGAFFGTEAFF TGTGCCAGCAGCTTAGTTAACCGGGGACAGGGGGCTTTCTTCGGCACTGAAGCTTTCTTT
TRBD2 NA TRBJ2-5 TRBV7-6 CASSLPLAGRGETQYF TGTGCCAGCAGCTTACCCTTAGCGGGGAGGGGAGAGACCCAGTACTTC
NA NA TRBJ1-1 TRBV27 CASSWGANTEAFF TGTGCCAGCAGTTGGGGCGCGAACACTGAAGCTTTCTTT
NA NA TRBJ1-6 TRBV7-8 CASSRQPPPDNSPLHF TGTGCCAGCAGCCGACAGCCTCCACCAGATAATTCACCCCTCCACTTT
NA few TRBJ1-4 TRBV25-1 CASSGGAANEKLFF TGTGCCAGCAGTGGGGGAGCAGCTAATGAAAAACTGTTTTTT
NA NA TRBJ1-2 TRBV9 CASTSQGTSYGYTF TGTGCCAGCACCAGCCAAGGGACTTCCTATGGCTACACCTTC
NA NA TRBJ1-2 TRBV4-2 CASSQVEGVGYTF TGTGCCAGCAGCCAAGTTGAGGGGGTCGGCTACACCTTC
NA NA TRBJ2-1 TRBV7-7 CASSPSGHNEQFF TGTGCCAGCAGCCCATCGGGACACAATGAGCAGTTCTTC
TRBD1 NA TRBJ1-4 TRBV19 CASSWDRGEKLFF TGTGCCAGTAGTTGGGACAGAGGTGAAAAACTGTTTTTT
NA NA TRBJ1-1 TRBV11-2 CASSLIGGISEAFF TGTGCCAGCAGCTTAATCGGGGGCATTTCTGAAGCTTTCTTT
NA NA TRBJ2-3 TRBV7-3 CASSLTGADTQYF TGTGCCAGCAGCTTGACTGGAGCGGATACGCAGTATTTT
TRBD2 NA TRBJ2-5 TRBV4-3 CASSQQTSGRETQYF TGCGCCAGCAGCCAACAGACTAGCGGGAGAGAGACCCAGTACTTC
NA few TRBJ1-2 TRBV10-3 CAISGPTGPTTNYGYTF TGTGCCATCAGTGGCCCGACAGGCCCGACCACTAACTATGGCTACACCTTC
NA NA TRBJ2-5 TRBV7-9 CASSLLLEAGQETQYF TGTGCCAGCAGCTTACTATTAGAGGCGGGACAAGAGACCCAGTACTTC
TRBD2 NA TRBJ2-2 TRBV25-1 CASSYPGLGGGHTGELFF TGTGCCAGCAGCTATCCGGGACTAGGAGGGGGACACACCGGGGAGCTGTTTTTT
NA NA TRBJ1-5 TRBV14 CASSQEGYFSNQPQHF TGTGCCAGCAGCCAAGAGGGATACTTTAGCAATCAGCCCCAGCATTTT